The entry that follows covers one T cell receptor beta chain sequence. The antigen remains unidentified. Clones were read by immunoSEQ multiplex PCR, and TCRdb kept only the in-frame ones, dropping some. The table has under 120,000 clones, over 85% seen once; the top ten hold 2% to 2.5%. Trimming left V 2 bases short and J 2 bases short, with 17 bases between. The CDR3 has 18 amino acids. Germline loops: CDR1 SGHRS, CDR2 YFSETQ. This sample was included in a study of T cell responses to AZD1222 COVID-19 vaccine. Whole-study findings and limits: CD4 TCRs associated with vaccination spanned spike, dominating at 160-218 and 743-854.

This specimen was peripheral blood, taken on day 0 of AZD1222 vaccination. The genes are TRBV5-1 and TRBJ2-6; the D gene is possibly TRBD2 (7 bases). The TCR originated in an adult in good health. The CDR3 DNA follows: TGCGCCAGCAGCTTTAATGTCCGGGGGGCGGCTGGGGCCAACGTCCTGACTTTC. Translating gives CASSFNVRGAAGANVLTF.